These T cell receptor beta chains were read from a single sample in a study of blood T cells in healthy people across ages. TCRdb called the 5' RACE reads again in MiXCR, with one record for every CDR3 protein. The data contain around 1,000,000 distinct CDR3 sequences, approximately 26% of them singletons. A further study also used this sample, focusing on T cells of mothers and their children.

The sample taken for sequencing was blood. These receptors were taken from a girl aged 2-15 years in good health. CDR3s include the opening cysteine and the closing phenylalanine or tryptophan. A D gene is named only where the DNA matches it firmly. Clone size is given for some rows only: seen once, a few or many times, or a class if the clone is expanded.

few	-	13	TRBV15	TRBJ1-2	CATSFDRNYGYTF	TGTGCCACCAGCTTCGACAGGAACTATGGCTACACCTTC
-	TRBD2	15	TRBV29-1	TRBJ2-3	CSAEPLTSAPDTQYF	TGCAGCGCCGAGCCCCTGACTAGCGCTCCAGATACGCAGTATTTT
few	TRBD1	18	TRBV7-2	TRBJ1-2	CASSLYRTGQGTIYGYTF	TGTGCCAGCAGCTTATACCGTACGGGACAGGGTACCATCTATGGCTACACCTTC
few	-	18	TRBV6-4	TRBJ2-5	CASSKTESRFPAQETQYF	TGTGCCAGCAGCAAAACCGAAAGTAGGTTCCCTGCCCAGGAGACCCAGTACTTC
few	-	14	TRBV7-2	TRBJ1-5	CASSWPGRNQPQHF	TGTGCCAGCAGCTGGCCAGGCCGGAATCAGCCCCAGCATTTT
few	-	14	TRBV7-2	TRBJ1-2	CASSLAARVEGYTF	TGTGCCAGCAGCTTAGCCGCCCGGGTGGAAGGCTACACCTTC
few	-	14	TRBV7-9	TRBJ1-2	CASSSSWGQSGYTF	TGTGCCAGCAGCTCCTCCTGGGGGCAGAGTGGCTACACCTTC
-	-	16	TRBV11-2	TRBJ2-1	CASSPEGVGLFYEKFF	TGTGCCAGCAGCCCGGAAGGGGTAGGGCTTTTCTATGAGAAGTTCTTC
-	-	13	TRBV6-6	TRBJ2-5	CASRYQGLETQYF	TGTGCCAGCAGATATCAGGGGTTGGAGACCCAGTACTTC
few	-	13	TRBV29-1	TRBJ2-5	CSVRQRQKETQYF	TGCAGCGTTAGACAGCGCCAGAAAGAGACCCAGTACTTC
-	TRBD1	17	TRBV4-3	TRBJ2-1	CASSQGGGQGSYNEQFF	TGCGCCAGCAGCCAAGGTGGGGGACAGGGGAGCTACAATGAGCAGTTCTTC
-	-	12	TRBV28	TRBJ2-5	CANSSGEETQYF	TGTGCCAACAGTTCGGGCGAAGAGACCCAGTACTTC
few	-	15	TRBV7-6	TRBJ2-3	CASSLVYAGLDTQYF	TGTGCCAGCAGCTTAGTATACGCGGGGTTGGATACGCAGTATTTT
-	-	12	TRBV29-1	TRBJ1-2	CSVDSGGMGYTF	TGCAGCGTTGATTCCGGGGGCATGGGCTACACCTTC
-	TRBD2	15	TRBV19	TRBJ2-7	CASSIAGDRSYEQYF	TGTGCCAGTAGTATTGCGGGGGACCGCTCCTACGAGCAGTACTTC